A selection of T cell receptor beta chains follows, all from one sample in a study of somatic mutations in cytotoxic T cells in rheumatoid arthritis. Sequencing was performed with immunoSEQ multiplex PCR; in TCRdb, only in-frame clones are kept and a portion is missing. Among 25,000 to 30,000 clones listed, more than 85% were seen once. Sequencing input: CD8+ T cells sorted from blood. These receptor sequences come from an adult with rheumatoid arthritis. Each CDR3 is given with its conserved first and last residue. The D gene is left open where the match is weak. Some rows mark clone size as missing; the rest say once, few, many or name a class of expanded clone.

size: -; D: -; V: TRBV7-9; J: TRBJ2-2; DNA: TGTGCCAGCAGCCCCGAAGGGAACACCGGGGAGCTGTTTTTT; CDR3: CASSPEGNTGELFF
size: -; D: -; V: TRBV6-1; J: TRBJ1-2; DNA: TGTGCCAGCAGTGGGGTAGACAGGTTTGAAGACGACTATGGCTACACCTTC; CDR3: CASSGVDRFEDDYGYTF
size: -; D: -; V: TRBV6-4; J: TRBJ2-1; DNA: TGTGCCAGCTCTTGGGGGAATGAGCAGTTCTTC; CDR3: CASSWGNEQFF
size: -; D: TRBD1; V: TRBV29-1; J: TRBJ1-4; DNA: TGCAGCGCAAGAGGGGGCCTTAATGAAAAACTGTTTTTT; CDR3: CSARGGLNEKLFF
size: -; D: TRBD2; V: TRBV27; J: TRBJ2-7; DNA: TGTGCCAGCAGTTCCACCGGGACTAGCGGGAGGATTAACGAGCAGTACTTC; CDR3: CASSSTGTSGRINEQYF
size: -; D: -; V: TRBV6-5; J: TRBJ1-2; DNA: TGTGCCAGCAGCGCACGACAGGAGCTTAACTATGGCTACACCTTC; CDR3: CASSARQELNYGYTF
size: -; D: TRBD2; V: TRBV7-6; J: TRBJ2-1; DNA: TGTGCCAGCAGCGCAAGGACTAGTGGGAATGAGCAGTTCTTC; CDR3: CASSARTSGNEQFF
size: -; D: TRBD1; V: TRBV4-3; J: TRBJ2-7; DNA: TGCGCCAGCAGCCAAGAATTACGACAGGGCTACGAGCAGTACTTC; CDR3: CASSQELRQGYEQYF
size: -; D: TRBD1; V: TRBV5-5; J: TRBJ2-7; DNA: TGTGCCAGCAGCTGGCCGGGACAGGGAATGGGCGAGCAGTACTTC; CDR3: CASSWPGQGMGEQYF
size: -; D: TRBD2; V: TRBV7-7; J: TRBJ2-1; DNA: TGTGCCAGCAGCTTAGGACTAGCGGGGGAGCAGTTCTTC; CDR3: CASSLGLAGEQFF
size: -; D: TRBD1; V: TRBV9; J: TRBJ2-1; DNA: TGTGCCAGCAGCCCCACAGGGGATCCCTACAATGAGCAGTTCTTC; CDR3: CASSPTGDPYNEQFF
size: few; D: -; V: TRBV7-9; J: TRBJ2-7; DNA: TGTGCCAGCAGCTACCGGTCAACACCGACGGTAGGAGGCTCCTACGAGCAGTACTTC; CDR3: CASSYRSTPTVGGSYEQYF
size: -; D: TRBD1; V: TRBV5-1; J: TRBJ1-2; DNA: TGCGCCAGCCCGGGACAGTGGAATCATGCTAACTATGGCTACACCTTC; CDR3: CASPGQWNHANYGYTF
size: -; D: -; V: TRBV6-1; J: TRBJ2-1; DNA: TGTGCCAGCAAGGGGGGCGGGAGCGCCTACAATGAGCAGTTCTTC; CDR3: CASKGGGSAYNEQFF
size: -; D: -; V: TRBV7-8; J: TRBJ2-5; DNA: TGTGCCAGCAGCTTAGGGGGACTCTCTTACTTC; CDR3: CASSLGGLSYF
size: -; D: TRBD1; V: TRBV27; J: TRBJ1-2; DNA: TGTGCCAGCAGTTTATTAGGGACAGGGGGATACACCTTC; CDR3: CASSLLGTGGYTF
size: -; D: -; V: TRBV27; J: TRBJ1-5; DNA: TGTGCCAGCAGTCCACTGGGGGGCAATCAGCCCCAGCATTTT; CDR3: CASSPLGGNQPQHF
size: -; D: -; V: TRBV6-6; J: TRBJ2-7; DNA: TGTGCCAGCAGTTACGCTGGGAGTGGGTCCTACGAGCAGTACTTC; CDR3: CASSYAGSGSYEQYF
size: -; D: TRBD1; V: TRBV7-9; J: TRBJ2-7; DNA: TGTGCCAGCAGCCCCCGGACAGGGTATTCCTACGAGCAGTACTTC; CDR3: CASSPRTGYSYEQYF
size: -; D: TRBD1; V: TRBV7-9; J: TRBJ2-3; DNA: TGTGCCAGCAGCTTATCACTACAGGGGATGCTTATCACAGATACGCAGTATTTT; CDR3: CASSLSLQGMLITDTQYF
size: -; D: TRBD2; V: TRBV18; J: TRBJ2-7; DNA: TGTGCCAGCTCACCTTCGGGACTAGCGCTTTACGAGCAGTACTTC; CDR3: CASSPSGLALYEQYF
size: -; D: TRBD1; V: TRBV11-2; J: TRBJ1-2; DNA: TGTGCCAGCAGCTCGTGGACAGGGGACTATGGCTACACCTTC; CDR3: CASSSWTGDYGYTF
size: once; D: -; V: TRBV30; J: TRBJ1-2; DNA: TGTGCCTGGAGTGAGTCAGGGGAACATGGCTACACCTTC; CDR3: CAWSESGEHGYTF
size: -; D: -; V: TRBV7-2; J: TRBJ2-7; DNA: TGTGCCAGCAGCTTTGGTGGCTTCTCCTACGAGCAGTACTTC; CDR3: CASSFGGFSYEQYF